A single sample gave rise to the 20 T cell receptor beta chains below, sequenced in a study of blood T cell repertoires in COVID-19. Data came from immunoSEQ multiplex PCR; TCRdb stores just in-frame clones and leaves some out. The sample has approximately 190,000 clones, about four fifths seen once. Sequencing was carried out using peripheral blood. The receptors shown here come from a woman aged 70 to 79 with active or convalescent COVID-19.

This sequence joins TRBV4-1 and TRBJ2-3; TRBD2 might be the D (6 bases). In germline, CDR1 is MGHRA, CDR2 YSYEKL. Trimming removed 1 base from V and 11 bases from J, with 16 bases in between. The length of the CDR3 is 14 residues. For the CDR3, the DNA is TGCGCCAGCAGCCAAGCCCCCACGGCGGGGAAGCAGTATTTT. This gives the protein CASSQAPTAGKQYF.

This clone showed up just once. The chain combines TRBV30 with TRBJ2-7; TRBD1 matches 7 bases. V gave up 2 bases and J gave up 6 bases; unmatched junction bases: 7. CDR1 is GTSNPN, CDR2 SVGIG, per germline (reference sequence). The CDR3 is 13 amino acids. The CDR3 sequence: CAWSSAGGSEQYF. The DNA for the CDR3 is TGTGCCTGGAGTTCGGCAGGGGGATCCGAGCAGTACTTC.

V usage is TRBV5-6 and J usage is TRBJ1-2; 8 bases align to TRBD1. Germline-derived CDR1 and CDR2 are SGHDT and YYEEEE. V lost 1 base to trimming and J lost 7 bases; unmatched junction nucleotides: 3. The CDR3 length is 13 residues. The CDR3 region is CASSLSTGGGYTF. For the CDR3, the DNA is TGTGCCAGCAGCTTGAGCACAGGGGGTGGCTACACCTTC.

The chain carries TRBV7-9 and TRBJ1-2; D not certain. V shed 1 base and J shed 4 bases, with 13 bases lying between them. The CDR3 spans 15 residues. CDR1 is SEHNR, CDR2 FQNEAQ, per germline (reference sequence). This CDR3 reads CASSLGEGRVYGYTF. As DNA, the CDR3 is TGTGCCAGCAGCTTAGGCGAGGGAAGGGTCTATGGCTACACCTTC.

The chain is built from TRBV4-2 and TRBJ1-1, with a tentative D call TRBD1 (6 bases). Germline assignment: CDR1 LGHNA and CDR2 YNFKEQ. The CDR3 extends over 15 amino acids. V lost 1 base and J 0 bases, leaving 9 bases between the germline ends. CDR3 coding DNA: TGTGCCAGCAGCCAAGCTGGGACATTGAACACTGAAGCTTTCTTT. It is translated as CASSQAGTLNTEAFF.

This sequence joins TRBV6-5 and TRBJ2-7; maybe TRBD2 (7 bases). Trimming stripped 7 bases from V and 7 bases from J, with 17 bases between. Germline V lookup: CDR1 MNHEY, CDR2 SVGAGI. The CDR3 is 13 residues long. The CDR3 protein is CASIKAGAWEQYF. Here the CDR3 DNA reads TGTGCCAGCATCAAGGCGGGGGCTTGGGAGCAGTACTTC.

The chain's CDR3 is CASSETGGEQYF. The DNA for the CDR3 is TGTGCCAGCAGTGAGACAGGGGGCGAGCAGTACTTC. V usage is TRBV28 and J usage is TRBJ2-7; TRBD1 aligns across 9 bases. Germline V lookup: CDR1 MDHEN, CDR2 SYDVKM. V dropped 5 bases and J dropped 6; count of bases not matched to a gene: 2. The CDR3 consists of 12 residues. Supplemented by reference TRBV28 and TRBJ2-7, the full variable domain reads DVKVTQSSRYLVKRTGEKVFLECVQDMDHENMFWYRQDPGLGLRLIYFSYDVKMKEKGDIPEGYSVSREKKERFSLILESASTNQTSMYLCASSETGGEQYFGPGTRLTVT.

The V call is TRBV5-1, the J call TRBJ2-1, with a possible D match to TRBD2 (6 bases). The CDR3 extends over 15 amino acids. V was pared by 0 bases and J by 8 bases, with 15 bases between. Germline CDR1 SGHRS, CDR2 YFSETQ. The CDR3 coding sequence is TGCGCCAGCAGCTTGGATACCGGGAGAGGGGATGAGCAGTTCTTC. This sequence encodes CASSLDTGRGDEQFF.

CDR3 amino acids: CASSTQGGVDTQYF. The CDR3 coding sequence is TGTGCCAGTAGTACCCAAGGAGGGGTAGATACGCAGTATTTT. This chain connects TRBV19 to TRBJ2-3; D might be TRBD2 (6 bases). The CDR3 covers 14 residues. Trimming cost V 4 bases and J 5 bases, with 13 bases left between them. Germline-derived CDR1 and CDR2 are LNHDA and SQIVND (reference sequence).

V and J are TRBV15 and TRBJ2-1; TRBD2 aligns across 7 bases. The V gene end was trimmed by 2 bases and the J gene end by 4 bases; junction bases not matched to a gene: 2. Germline CDR1 LNHNV, CDR2 YYDKDF (reference sequence). This CDR3 has 14 amino acids. The CDR3 spells CATSRLAEYNEQFF. CDR3 DNA: TGTGCCACCAGCAGACTAGCGGAGTACAATGAGCAGTTCTTC.

The V and J genes are TRBV10-1 and TRBJ2-7; TRBD1 matches 9 bases. CDR3 length: 15 residues. Trimming took 0 bases from V and 2 from J; bases not matched to a gene: 2. Germline assignment: CDR1 WNHNN and CDR2 SYGVQD (reference sequence). CDR3 DNA sequence: TGCGCCAGCAGTGAGTCGGGGGACAGGGCCTACGAGCAGTACTTC. This gives the protein CASSESGDRAYEQYF.

The J gene is TRBJ2-7, the V gene TRBV6-5; 7 bases line up with TRBD2. Per germline, CDR1 MNHEY and CDR2 SVGAGI. Germline trimming cut 9 bases from V and 4 bases from J; bases unmatched to any gene: 15. This CDR3 is 15 amino acids long. Written as DNA, the CDR3 is TGTGCCAGTCGAAGGGCGGGAGCTTCCGGATACGAGCAGTACTTC. It yields the protein CASRRAGASGYEQYF.

The chain recombines TRBV5-6 with TRBJ2-7; 10 bases agree with TRBD2. Germline CDR1 reads SGHDT; CDR2 reads YYEEEE. This CDR3 is built from 14 residues. The trim removed 3 bases at V and 6 bases at J, leaving 6 bases unmatched. The CDR3 region is CASSSEREGREQYF. As DNA, the CDR3 is TGTGCCAGCAGCTCCGAGCGGGAGGGCCGCGAGCAGTACTTC.

This clone was detected a few times. The CDR3 is CASNYGTGGTGELFF. CDR3 bases: TGTGCCAGTAACTATGGGACAGGCGGCACCGGGGAGCTGTTTTTT. The gene calls are TRBV19 and TRBJ2-2; 8 nucleotides match TRBD1. Trimming took 7 bases from V and 4 from J; bases not matched to a gene: 8. Germline V gives CDR1 LNHDA, CDR2 SQIVND (reference sequence). This CDR3 is built from 15 residues.

Only one count was recorded for this clone. This chain uses TRBV24-1 with TRBJ2-3, with D perhaps TRBD2 (5 bases). V was shortened by 5 bases and J by 4 bases, with 18 bases between the two germline ends. CDR1 KGHDR and CDR2 SFDVKD come from the germline V gene. The CDR3 extends over 16 amino acids. The CDR3 DNA is TGTGCCACCAGTGGCAACCCCTGGGAGAGCCCAGATACGCAGTATTTT. This translates into CATSGNPWESPDTQYF.

The chain combines TRBV5-1 with TRBJ2-2, with 13 bases aligning to TRBD2. The trim removed 3 bases at V and 7 bases at J, leaving 6 bases unmatched. CDR3 size: 16 residues. Germline V gene lookup returns CDR1 SGHRS and CDR2 YFSETQ. CDR3 residues: CASSSTSGRGVGELFF. The CDR3 DNA reads TGCGCCAGCAGCTCAACTAGCGGGAGGGGCGTCGGGGAGCTGTTTTTT.

This clone was observed once. This chain connects TRBV5-1 to TRBJ2-7; 11 nucleotides agree with TRBD2. The CDR3 has 15 amino acids. Germline-derived CDR1 and CDR2 are SGHRS and YFSETQ. J was trimmed by 3 bases and V by 3 bases; bases with no gene match: 5. CDR3 nucleotides: TGCGCCAGCAGCTGGGGGACTAGCGGTGACTACGAGCAGTACTTC. Translating it yields CASSWGTSGDYEQYF.

The chain uses TRBV5-4 and TRBJ2-7, with unresolved D. The CDR3 totals 14 residues. Per germline, CDR1 SGHNT and CDR2 YYREEE (reference sequence). Trimming stripped 3 bases from V and 1 base from J, with 11 bases between. CDR3 loop: CASSSATGSYEQYF. CDR3 bases: TGTGCCAGCAGCTCGGCTACCGGGTCCTACGAGCAGTACTTC. Based on the CDR3 plus reference TRBV5-4 and TRBJ2-7, the full variable domain is ETGVTQSPTHLIKTRGQQVTLRCSSQSGHNTVSWYQQALGQGPQFIFQYYREEENGRGNFPPRFSGLQFPNYSSELNVNALELDDSALYLCASSSATGSYEQYFGPGTRLTVT.

The V and J genes are TRBV28 and TRBJ2-1; tentative D call: TRBD2 (6 bases). Trimming removed 6 bases at V and 1 base at J, with 13 bases between. CDR3 length: 15 residues. CDR1 is MDHEN and CDR2 is SYDVKM in the germline V gene. Written as DNA, the CDR3 is TGTGCCAGCAGGGAGCGGGCCTTATCCTACAATGAGCAGTTCTTC. It translates to CASRERALSYNEQFF.

The V and J genes are TRBV3-1 (or the pseudogene TRBV3-2) and TRBJ1-2; D gene ambiguous. The CDR3 sequence is 16 residues long. Germline V gene sequence: CDR1 LGHDT, CDR2 YNNKEL (reference sequence). V lost 0 bases and J lost 8, with 19 bases in between. In nucleotides, the CDR3 is TGTGCCAGCAGCCAAGAGGCCGCAGGCGCGCTTTCGGGCTACACCTTC. Translation gives CASSQEAAGALSGYTF.